Reported below is one T cell receptor (beta chain). Its antigen is undetermined. These data originate in a study of PD-1 blockade in classical Hodgkin lymphoma. Germline V lookup: CDR1 KGHSH, CDR2 LQKENI. The CDR3 sequence is 14 residues long. V was pared by 3 bases and J by 8 bases, with 8 bases of the junction left unmatched. Overall study results and limits: CD4+ TCR diversity, unlike CD8+, climbed significantly by C4D1.

All patients relapsed after autologous stem cell transplantation, and brentuximab vedotin exposure varied. Libraries were prepared by immunoSEQ multiplex PCR; TCRdb keeps only in-frame clonotypes and omits some of them. The sample consists of approximately 18,000 clones, about two thirds of them appearing once. The J gene is TRBJ1-2, the V gene TRBV18, with TRBD1 identical over 8 bases. Sequences were derived from peripheral blood mononuclear cells (PBMCs), sampled before the second cycle of nivolumab. The clonotype comes from a human donor with classical Hodgkin lymphoma. The CDR3 sequence: CASSPGTGPRGYTF. CDR3 DNA: TGTGCCAGCTCACCCGGGACAGGCCCAAGGGGCTACACCTTC. The whole variable domain, remainder taken from reference TRBV18 and TRBJ1-2, is NAGVMQNPRHLVRRRGQEARLRCSPMKGHSHVYWYRQLPEEGLKFMVYLQKENIIDESGMPKERFSAEFPKEGPSILRIQQVVRGDSAAYFCASSPGTGPRGYTFGSGTRLTVV.